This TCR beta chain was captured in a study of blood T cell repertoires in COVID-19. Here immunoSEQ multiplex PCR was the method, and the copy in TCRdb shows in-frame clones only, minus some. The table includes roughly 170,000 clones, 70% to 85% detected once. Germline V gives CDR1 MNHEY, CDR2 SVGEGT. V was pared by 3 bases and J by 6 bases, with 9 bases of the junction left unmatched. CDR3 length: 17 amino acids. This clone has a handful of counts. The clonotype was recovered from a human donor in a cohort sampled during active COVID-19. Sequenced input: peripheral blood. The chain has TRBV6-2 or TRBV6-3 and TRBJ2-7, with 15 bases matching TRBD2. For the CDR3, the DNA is TGTGCCAGCAGTTATCCCAGGACTAGCGGGGGGGCTCTCGAGCAGTACTTC. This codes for CASSYPRTSGGALEQYF.